This T cell receptor (beta chain) was sequenced during a study of blood T cells in healthy people across ages. Alongside a J-beta primer mix, a sample-barcoded 5' primer served in a second PCR lasting about 7 to 11 cycles. Carrying 12 random nucleotides, a template-switch adaptor labeled each individual cDNA molecule. Each of the samples gave a minimum of 2.5 million paired-end reads that contained CDR3. TCRdb analysed the 5' RACE reads with MiXCR anew, one entry per CDR3 protein. Altogether some 900,000 distinct CDR3 sequences are present, 40% to 60% being singletons, with the ten largest covering roughly 13%. Study-level findings and limits: Estimated diversity, derived from one million T cells, was regarded as an underestimate.

V shed 4 bases, J shed 5 bases, and the junction held 10 bases outside the gene matches. CDR3 length: 15 residues. Germline CDR1 is MRHNA and CDR2 is SNTAGT. Comment on this clonotype: Its antigen is still unknown.

Sequencing used blood. This sequence joins TRBV6-4 and TRBJ1-1; the match to TRBD1 covers 7 bases. The clonotype comes from a man aged 30 to 39 in good health. Here the CDR3 reads CASSAEGAIGTEAFF. The DNA of the CDR3 is TGTGCCAGCAGTGCAGAGGGGGCGATTGGAACTGAAGCTTTCTTT.